Only a few counts were recorded for the clone carrying this T cell receptor (beta chain). The data originate from a study of T cells after yellow fever vaccination. TCRdb analysed the 5' RACE reads with MiXCR anew, one entry per CDR3 protein. The sample holds under 30,000 distinct CDR3 sequences; 5% to 6% are singletons and the top ten take over 40%. The CDR3 is made up of 20 amino acids. Trimming took 2 bases from V and 2 from J; bases not matched to a gene: 14. Germline assignment: CDR1 SEHNR and CDR2 FQNEAQ (reference sequence). The TCR originated in a man aged 25-40 years who received the YFV17D yellow fever vaccine. The gene calls are TRBV7-9 and TRBJ2-7, with 14 bases identical to TRBD2. This sample comprised CD8+ T cells sorted from PBMCs, obtained 10 days after the yellow fever booster vaccination. The CDR3 DNA reads TGTGCCAGCAGCTTATATGCGGGACTAGCGGGAGTTCCCCCCCCCTACGAGCAGTACTTC. This translates into CASSLYAGLAGVPPPYEQYF.